These T cell receptor beta chains were read from a single sample in a study of cytomegalovirus exposure and HLA in healthy donors. Clones were sequenced by immunoSEQ multiplex PCR, and TCRdb holds only the in-frame ones, with some missing. The top ten hold approximately 2.2% of the sample, which has 150,000 or so clones, around 84% seen once. The sequencing sample was made of PBMCs. These receptors were taken from a human donor in good health. The CDR3 runs from the conserved cysteine through the conserved F or W. A D gene is named only where the DNA matches it firmly. Rows may omit the clone size; those that give it use once, few, many or a size class.

TRBD2	.	TRBV7-3	TRBJ2-3	13	CASSSGGGDTQYF	TGTGCCAGCAGCTCAGGCGGGGGAGATACGCAGTATTTT
.	.	TRBV25-1	TRBJ1-1	11	CASSVNTEAFF	TGTGCCAGCAGTGTCAATACTGAAGCTTTCTTT
.	.	TRBV14	TRBJ1-6	14	CASSQSSYNSPLHF	TGTGCCAGCAGCCAGAGCTCCTATAATTCACCCCTCCACTTT
.	few	TRBV7-9	TRBJ1-2	13	CASSPTTGYGYTF	TGTGCCAGCAGCCCCACGACAGGTTATGGCTACACCTTC
.	.	TRBV6-5	TRBJ2-1	14	CASSYSRQDNEQFF	TGTGCCAGCAGTTACTCTCGACAGGACAATGAGCAGTTCTTC
.	.	TRBV5-1	TRBJ2-7	15	CASSPAGSVSYEQYF	TGCGCCAGCAGCCCAGCGGGCTCCGTCTCCTACGAGCAGTACTTC
.	.	TRBV28	TRBJ1-1	12	CASSLLSGLAFF	TGTGCCAGCAGTTTATTATCCGGGTTGGCTTTCTTT
.	.	TRBV7-2	TRBJ1-4	15	CASSFFGQNNEKLFF	TGTGCCAGCAGCTTTTTTGGACAGAATAATGAAAAACTGTTTTTT
.	.	TRBV5-8	TRBJ1-1	16	CASSSVPRGSDTEAFF	TGTGCCAGCAGCTCCGTGCCCCGGGGATCGGACACTGAAGCTTTCTTT
.	.	TRBV11-2	TRBJ2-2	14	CASSFSGLTGELFF	TGTGCCAGCAGCTTTTCAGGGCTTACCGGGGAGCTGTTTTTT
TRBD2	.	TRBV11-2	TRBJ2-7	15	CASSLAGARGYEQYF	TGTGCCAGCAGTCTAGCGGGAGCAAGGGGCTACGAGCAGTACTTC
.	.	TRBV2	TRBJ1-6	14	CASSENYYNSPLHF	TGTGCCAGCAGCGAAAATTACTATAATTCACCCCTCCACTTT
TRBD1	.	TRBV7-2	TRBJ2-7	16	CASSLALGQGSYEQYF	TGTGCCAGCAGCTTAGCGCTTGGACAGGGCTCCTACGAGCAGTACTTC
TRBD1	.	TRBV4-1	TRBJ2-7	17	CASSQATDRGQTYEQYF	TGCGCCAGCAGCCAAGCCACGGACAGGGGGCAAACCTACGAGCAGTACTTC
TRBD1	.	TRBV5-1	TRBJ1-2	15	CASSFRDRVSYGYTF	TGCGCCAGCAGCTTCCGGGACAGGGTATCCTATGGCTACACCTTC
TRBD2	.	TRBV9	TRBJ2-1	14	CASSSSGGGDEQFF	TGTGCCAGCAGCTCTAGCGGGGGTGGCGATGAGCAGTTCTTC
.	.	TRBV28	TRBJ1-5	19	CASSLNPPQGAYSNQPQHF	TGTGCCAGCAGTCTAAATCCTCCCCAAGGGGCGTATAGCAATCAGCCCCAGCATTTT
.	.	TRBV5-1	TRBJ2-3	16	CASSLRARDLTDTQYF	TGCGCCAGCAGCTTGCGCGCGCGGGATTTAACAGATACGCAGTATTTT
.	.	TRBV14	TRBJ2-5	15	CASSRGLGGRETQYF	TGTGCCAGCAGCCGAGGGCTAGGGGGACGGGAGACCCAGTACTTC
TRBD1	.	TRBV29-1	TRBJ1-1	12	CSVDQGGNGAFF	TGCAGCGTTGATCAGGGGGGAAATGGAGCTTTCTTT
.	.	TRBV19	TRBJ1-2	17	CASTDIPGTPANYGYTF	TGTGCCAGTACCGACATTCCGGGGACACCGGCTAACTATGGCTACACCTTC
.	.	TRBV29-1	TRBJ1-2	14	CSVARGGGSYGYTF	TGCAGCGTTGCCCGGGGAGGGGGAAGCTATGGCTACACCTTC
.	few	TRBV4-1	TRBJ1-5	14	CASSQDPGNQPQHF	TGCGCCAGCAGCCAAGACCCCGGCAATCAGCCCCAGCATTTT
.	.	TRBV28	TRBJ1-3	13	CASSEPARNTIYF	TGTGCCAGCAGTGAGCCCGCTCGAAACACCATATATTTT
.	.	TRBV2	TRBJ1-2	13	CASPVGLEDGYTF	TGTGCCAGCCCCGTAGGGCTGGAGGATGGCTACACCTTC
TRBD2	.	TRBV30	TRBJ2-2	15	CAWSQGLVTTGELFF	TGTGCCTGGAGTCAGGGACTAGTAACCACCGGGGAGCTGTTTTTT
.	.	TRBV6-6	TRBJ1-2	11	CASSYGRGYTF	TGTGCCAGCAGTTACGGCAGGGGCTACACCTTC
TRBD2	.	TRBV7-3	TRBJ2-7	14	CASSLSGGRYEQYF	TGTGCCAGCAGCTTAAGCGGGGGACGCTACGAGCAGTACTTC